This passage covers 2 T cell receptor beta chains from one sample sequenced in a study of cytomegalovirus exposure and HLA in healthy donors. Vbeta (60) and Jbeta (13) primers were used in the PCR. The method was immunoSEQ multiplex PCR; TCRdb's version includes in-frame clones alone and lacks a portion of them. The table has some 170,000 clones, about three quarters seen once. Sequenced material: PBMCs. All receptors come from a woman in her 30s in good health and CMV-seronegative.

J is TRBJ2-3 and V is TRBV5-1, with 8 positions matching TRBD2. Germline V gives CDR1 SGHRS, CDR2 YFSETQ. The CDR3 extends over 15 amino acids. Trimming took 4 bases from V and 6 from J; bases not matched to a gene: 10. The CDR3 DNA reads as TGCGCCAGCAGCGACAGCGGGGGCCCCCCCGATACGCAGTATTTT. Translation: CASSDSGGPPDTQYF.

The chain uses TRBV4-3 and TRBJ2-7; tentative D call: TRBD2 (5 bases). Deletions cut 4 bases from V and 3 bases from J, with 13 bases between. Looked up from germline, CDR1 is LGHNA and CDR2 is YSLEER. CDR3 length equals 14 residues. The CDR3 nucleotides read TGCGCCAGCAGCCGAGGGCGAGACGGCTACGAGCAGTACTTC. Translated: CASSRGRDGYEQYF.